One and the same sample provided the 4 T cell receptor beta chains below, sequenced in a study of blood T cell repertoires in COVID-19. Clones were read by immunoSEQ multiplex PCR, and TCRdb kept only the in-frame ones, dropping some. Of about 410,000 clones listed, 75% to 90% are singletons. Material for sequencing was peripheral blood. These TCRs come from a woman in her thirties or forties with COVID-19, enrolled during active disease.

This clone showed up just a few times. CDR3 amino acids: CASSPTHLTVTEAFF. DNA of the CDR3: TGTGCCAGCAGCCCGACACATTTGACAGTCACTGAAGCTTTCTTT. This sequence joins TRBV6-5 and TRBJ1-1; weak D call: TRBD1 (5 bases). The CDR3 totals 15 residues. The V and J ends lost 6 bases and 4 bases respectively, with 18 bases between them. Germline V gene lookup returns CDR1 MNHEY and CDR2 SVGAGI.

This chain uses TRBV5-5 with TRBJ1-5; D is uncertain. Trimming pared 1 base from V and 0 bases from J, leaving 14 bases between. The germline CDR1 and CDR2 sequences are SGHKS and YYEKEE (reference sequence). The CDR3 contains 17 residues. CDR3 DNA: TGTGCCAGCAGCTTGAGAGCGACGGGATATAGCAATCAGCCCCAGCATTTT. It translates to CASSLRATGYSNQPQHF.

J is TRBJ2-2 and V is TRBV7-3, with a weak D call TRBD2 (5 bases). The CDR3 runs 16 residues. V shed 5 bases and J shed 5 bases, with 18 bases lying between them. CDR1 is SGHTA and CDR2 is FQGTGA in the germline V gene. Written as DNA, the CDR3 is TGTGCCAGCAGCCCGCCGCGGACCAGAGGGACCGGGGAGCTGTTTTTT. This sequence encodes CASSPPRTRGTGELFF.

The V gene is TRBV19, the J gene TRBJ2-7, with 8 bases that match TRBD2. The CDR3 length is 17 residues. The V gene's germline CDR1 is LNHDA and CDR2 SQIVND (reference sequence). V was pared by 0 bases and J by 4 bases, with 11 bases of the junction left unmatched. The CDR3 loop is CASSIDPGRGTRYEQYF. CDR3 sequence (DNA): TGTGCCAGTAGTATAGATCCCGGGAGGGGGACACGATACGAGCAGTACTTC.